This paragraph covers one TCR beta chain sequence. This entry belongs to a study of blood T cell repertoires in COVID-19. Original handling: Amplification of reference gene primers was used by the study to estimate nucleated cell counts. The assay was immunoSEQ multiplex PCR, and TCRdb's table has in-frame clones only and misses some. The DNA gave D and trimming, while V, J and clone size come from that table. The data show 130,000 to 150,000 clones, 70% to 85% seen once. Participant age was roughly 18 to 90 years, and participants resided in fewer than 30 US areas. Cohort allocation depended upon clinical history that participants reported. The recovered donors of Cohort 3 showed two negative PCRs, clearance, or symptom resolution. The CDR3 spans 11 residues. Germline CDR1 and CDR2: LGHDT and YNNKEL (reference sequence). V was pared by 0 bases and J by 7 bases, with 4 bases between.

The receptor's source is a middle-aged man who had recovered from COVID-19. The specimen sequenced was PBMCs or T cells enriched from blood (not recorded which). This sequence joins TRBV3-1 (or the pseudogene TRBV3-2) and TRBJ2-7; D call uncertain. The CDR3 DNA reads TGTGCCAGCAGCCAAGAGAGGGAGCAGTACTTC. Its protein is CASSQEREQYF.